The source of this T cell receptor (beta chain) is a study of blood T cell repertoires in COVID-19. The overall study: Whether acute or convalescent, the COVID-19 samples came from the United States, Italy and Spain.

CDR3 length: 16 amino acids. Germline V gene lookup returns CDR1 MNHEY and CDR2 SVGEGT. V lost 6 bases to trimming and J lost 5 bases, with 22 bases between them. As processed by the authors: The authors estimated nucleated cell counts from reference gene primer amplification. Repertoires were generated with immunoSEQ multiplex PCR, while TCRdb's copy carries only in-frame clones and drops some. V, J and clone size derive from that table, while D and trimming were established from the DNA sequence. The repertoire consists of about 150,000 clones, with 80% occurring once and the leading ten covering 0.5% to 0.65%.

The clonotype originates from a man aged 60 to 69 with acute or convalescent COVID-19. Sequencing was carried out using peripheral blood. The chain combines TRBV6-2 or TRBV6-3 with TRBJ2-5, with a weak D call TRBD2 (6 bases). This chain's CDR3 is CASSPGVAAKWETQYF. The CDR3 DNA reads as TGTGCCAGCAGCCCGGGGGTAGCGGCCAAATGGGAGACCCAGTACTTC.